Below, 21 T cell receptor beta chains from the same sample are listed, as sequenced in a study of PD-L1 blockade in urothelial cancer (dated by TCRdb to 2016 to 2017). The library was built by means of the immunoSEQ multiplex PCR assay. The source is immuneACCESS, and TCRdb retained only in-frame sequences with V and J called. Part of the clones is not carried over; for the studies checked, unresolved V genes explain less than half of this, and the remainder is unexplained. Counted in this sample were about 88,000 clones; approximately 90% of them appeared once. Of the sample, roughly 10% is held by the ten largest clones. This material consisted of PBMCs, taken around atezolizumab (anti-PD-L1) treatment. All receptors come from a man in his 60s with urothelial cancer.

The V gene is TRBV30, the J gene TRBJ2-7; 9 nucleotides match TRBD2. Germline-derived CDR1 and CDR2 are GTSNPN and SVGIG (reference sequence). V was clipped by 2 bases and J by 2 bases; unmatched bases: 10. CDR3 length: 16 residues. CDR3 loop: CAWSPRVSGGPYEQYF. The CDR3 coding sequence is TGTGCCTGGAGTCCCCGGGTTAGCGGGGGCCCCTACGAGCAGTACTTC.

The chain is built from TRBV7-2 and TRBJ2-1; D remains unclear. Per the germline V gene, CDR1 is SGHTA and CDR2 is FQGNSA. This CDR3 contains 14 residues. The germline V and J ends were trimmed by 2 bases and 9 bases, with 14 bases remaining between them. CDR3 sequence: CASSLTVSPGEQFF. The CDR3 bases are TGTGCCAGCAGCTTAACGGTGAGCCCCGGTGAGCAGTTCTTC.

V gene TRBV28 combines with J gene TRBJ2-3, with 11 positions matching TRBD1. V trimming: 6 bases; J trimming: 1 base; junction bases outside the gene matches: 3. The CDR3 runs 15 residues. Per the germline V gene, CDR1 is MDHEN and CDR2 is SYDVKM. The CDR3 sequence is CASSWTGGGTDTQYF. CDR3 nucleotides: TGTGCCAGCAGCTGGACAGGGGGCGGCACAGATACGCAGTATTTT.

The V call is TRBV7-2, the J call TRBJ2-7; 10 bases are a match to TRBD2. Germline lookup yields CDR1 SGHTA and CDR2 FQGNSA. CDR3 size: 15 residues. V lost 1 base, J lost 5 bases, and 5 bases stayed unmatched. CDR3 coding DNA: TGTGCCAGCAGCTTAGAAATAGCGGGAGGCGACGAGCAGTACTTC. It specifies CASSLEIAGGDEQYF.

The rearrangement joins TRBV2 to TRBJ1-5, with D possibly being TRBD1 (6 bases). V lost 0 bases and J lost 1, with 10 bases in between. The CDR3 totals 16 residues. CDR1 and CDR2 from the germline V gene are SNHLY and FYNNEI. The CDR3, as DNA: TGTGCCAGCAGTGAAGCGCAGGGGCGAAGCAATCAGCCCCAGCATTTT. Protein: CASSEAQGRSNQPQHF.

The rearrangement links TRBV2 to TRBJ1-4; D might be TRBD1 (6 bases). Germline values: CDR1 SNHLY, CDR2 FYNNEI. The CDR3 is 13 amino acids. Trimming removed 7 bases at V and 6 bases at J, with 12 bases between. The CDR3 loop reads CASKGRGYEKLFF. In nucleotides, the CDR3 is TGTGCCAGCAAGGGCAGGGGTTATGAAAAACTGTTTTTT.

The CDR3 region has the DNA TGTGCCAGCAGCACCGACAATCCTCCCTACGAGCAGTACTTC. Translated, it gives CASSTDNPPYEQYF. This chain links TRBV5-5 with TRBJ2-7, with D unclear. V gave up 4 bases and J gave up 2 bases, with 13 bases separating them. Germline CDR1 and CDR2: SGHKS and YYEKEE (reference sequence). This CDR3 region has 14 residues.

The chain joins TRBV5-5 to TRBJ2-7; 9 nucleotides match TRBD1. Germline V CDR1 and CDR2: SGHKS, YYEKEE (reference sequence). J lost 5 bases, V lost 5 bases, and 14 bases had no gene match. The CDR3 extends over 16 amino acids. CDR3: CASSFGGWDRDDEQYF. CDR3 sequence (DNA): TGTGCCAGCAGTTTTGGGGGGTGGGACAGGGACGACGAGCAGTACTTC.

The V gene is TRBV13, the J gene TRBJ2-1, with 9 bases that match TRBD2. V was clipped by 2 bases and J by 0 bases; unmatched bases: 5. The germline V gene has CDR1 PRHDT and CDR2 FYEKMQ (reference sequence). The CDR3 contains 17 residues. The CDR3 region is CASSLSGRISSYNEQFF. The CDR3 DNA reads TGTGCCAGCAGCTTAAGCGGGAGGATTAGCTCCTACAATGAGCAGTTCTTC.

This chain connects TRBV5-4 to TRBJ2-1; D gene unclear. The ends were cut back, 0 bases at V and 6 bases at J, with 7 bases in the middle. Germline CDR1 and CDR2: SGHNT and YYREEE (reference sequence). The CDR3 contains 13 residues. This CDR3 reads CASSLGASNEQFF. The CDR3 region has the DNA TGTGCCAGCAGCTTGGGGGCCTCCAATGAGCAGTTCTTC. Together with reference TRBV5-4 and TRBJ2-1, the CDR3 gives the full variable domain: ETGVTQSPTHLIKTRGQQVTLRCSSQSGHNTVSWYQQALGQGPQFIFQYYREEENGRGNFPPRFSGLQFPNYSSELNVNALELDDSALYLCASSLGASNEQFFGPGTRLTVL.

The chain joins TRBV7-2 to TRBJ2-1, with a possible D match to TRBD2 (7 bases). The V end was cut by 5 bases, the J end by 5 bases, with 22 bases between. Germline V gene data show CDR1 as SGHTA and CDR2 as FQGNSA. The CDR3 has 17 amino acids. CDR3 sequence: CASSPRVGGGANNEQFF. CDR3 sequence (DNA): TGTGCCAGCAGCCCAAGGGTAGGAGGGGGGGCCAACAATGAGCAGTTCTTC.

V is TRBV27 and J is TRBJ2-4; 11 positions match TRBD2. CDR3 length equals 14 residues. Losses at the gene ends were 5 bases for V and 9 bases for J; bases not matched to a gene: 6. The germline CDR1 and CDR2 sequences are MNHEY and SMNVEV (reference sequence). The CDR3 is CASSPLAGGGIQYF. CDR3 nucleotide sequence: TGTGCCAGCAGTCCTCTAGCGGGGGGCGGCATTCAGTACTTC.

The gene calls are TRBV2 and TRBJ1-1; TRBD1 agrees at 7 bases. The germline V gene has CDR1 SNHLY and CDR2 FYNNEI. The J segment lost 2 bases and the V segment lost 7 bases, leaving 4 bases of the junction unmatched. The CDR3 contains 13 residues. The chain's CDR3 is CASNDRANTEAFF. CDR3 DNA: TGTGCCAGCAACGACAGGGCTAACACTGAAGCTTTCTTT.

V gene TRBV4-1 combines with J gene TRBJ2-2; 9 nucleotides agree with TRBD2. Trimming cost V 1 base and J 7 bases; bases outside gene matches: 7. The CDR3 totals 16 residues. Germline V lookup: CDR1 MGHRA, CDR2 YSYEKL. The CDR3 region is CASSQGVAGAIGELFF. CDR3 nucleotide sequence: TGCGCCAGCAGCCAAGGGGTAGCGGGGGCAATCGGGGAGCTGTTTTTT.

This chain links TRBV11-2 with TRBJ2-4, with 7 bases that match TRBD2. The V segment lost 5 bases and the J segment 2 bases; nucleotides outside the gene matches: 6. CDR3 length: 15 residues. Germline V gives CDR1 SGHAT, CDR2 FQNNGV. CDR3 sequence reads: CASSLAGVTKNIQYF. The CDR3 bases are TGTGCCAGCAGCCTGGCGGGGGTAACCAAAAACATTCAGTACTTC. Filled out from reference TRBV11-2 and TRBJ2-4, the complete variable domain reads EAGVAQSPRYKIIEKRQSVAFWCNPISGHATLYWYQQILGQGPKLLIQFQNNGVVDDSQLPKDRFSAERLKGVDSTLKIQPAKLEDSAVYLCASSLAGVTKNIQYFGAGTRLSVL.

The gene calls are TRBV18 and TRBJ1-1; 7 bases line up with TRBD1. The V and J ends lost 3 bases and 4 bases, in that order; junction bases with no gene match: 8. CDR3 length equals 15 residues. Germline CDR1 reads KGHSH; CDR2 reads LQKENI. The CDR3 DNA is TGTGCCAGCTCACCCGGGATGAACAGGGGCACTGAAGCTTTCTTT. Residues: CASSPGMNRGTEAFF.

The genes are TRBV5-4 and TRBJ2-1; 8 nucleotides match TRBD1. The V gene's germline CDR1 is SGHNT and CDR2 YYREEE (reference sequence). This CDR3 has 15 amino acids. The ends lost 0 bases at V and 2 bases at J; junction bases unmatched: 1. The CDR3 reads CASSLGTGTYNEQFF. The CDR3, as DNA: TGTGCCAGCAGCTTGGGGACAGGGACCTACAATGAGCAGTTCTTC.

CDR3 loop: CASSLWGGDTGELFF. The CDR3 DNA sequence: TGTGCCAGCAGTCTGTGGGGGGGGGACACCGGGGAGCTGTTTTTT. The genes are TRBV6-1 and TRBJ2-2; 7 nucleotides align to TRBD2. Germline V gene data show CDR1 as MNHNS and CDR2 as SASEGT. CDR3 length equals 15 residues. V dropped 5 bases and J dropped 3; count of bases not matched to a gene: 6.

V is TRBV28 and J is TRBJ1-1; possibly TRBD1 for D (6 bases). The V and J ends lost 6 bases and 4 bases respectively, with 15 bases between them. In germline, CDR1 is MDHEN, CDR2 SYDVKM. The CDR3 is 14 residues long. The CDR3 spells CASSALGGRTEAFF. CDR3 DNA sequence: TGTGCCAGCAGCGCCCTGGGGGGGCGCACTGAAGCTTTCTTT.

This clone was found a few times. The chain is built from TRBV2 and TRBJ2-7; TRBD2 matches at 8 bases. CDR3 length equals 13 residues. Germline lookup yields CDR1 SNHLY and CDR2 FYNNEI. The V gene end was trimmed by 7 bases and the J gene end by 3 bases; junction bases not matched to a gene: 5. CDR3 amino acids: CASTGGLVYEQYF. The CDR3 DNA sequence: TGTGCCAGCACGGGGGGACTAGTCTACGAGCAGTACTTC.

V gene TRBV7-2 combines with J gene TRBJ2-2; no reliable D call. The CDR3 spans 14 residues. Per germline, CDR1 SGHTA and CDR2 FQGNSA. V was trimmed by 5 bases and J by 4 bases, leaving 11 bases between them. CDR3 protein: CASSQDTFTGELFF. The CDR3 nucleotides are TGTGCCAGCAGCCAAGACACCTTCACCGGGGAGCTGTTTTTT.